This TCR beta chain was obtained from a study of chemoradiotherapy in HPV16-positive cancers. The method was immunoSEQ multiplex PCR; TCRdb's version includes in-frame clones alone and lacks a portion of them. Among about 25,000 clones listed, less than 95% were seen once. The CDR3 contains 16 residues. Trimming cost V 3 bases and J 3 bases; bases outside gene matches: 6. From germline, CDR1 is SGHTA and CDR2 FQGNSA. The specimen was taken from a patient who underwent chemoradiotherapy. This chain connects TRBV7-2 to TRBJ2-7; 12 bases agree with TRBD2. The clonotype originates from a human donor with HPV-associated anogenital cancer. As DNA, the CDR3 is TGTGCCAGCAGCTTGGACGGACTAGCGGGGATCTACGAGCAGTACTTC. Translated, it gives CASSLDGLAGIYEQYF.